This TCR beta chain was captured by sequencing in a study of blood T cell repertoires in COVID-19. For the study at large: Collection of acute and convalescent COVID-19 samples took place in the United States, Italy and Spain. The cDNA or gDNA used as material had been derived from T cells, B-cell-depleted T cells, or PBMCs.

This clone was observed once. Original data processing: Estimation of nucleated cell counts relied on the amplification of reference gene primers. Libraries were prepared by immunoSEQ multiplex PCR; TCRdb keeps only in-frame clonotypes and omits some of them. V and J calls and clone size follow that table, whereas D and trimming were derived from the DNA. Among roughly 130,000 clones, over 75% were seen once, and the ten largest hold over 3.5%. V lost 10 bases and J 0 bases, leaving 7 bases between the germline ends. The CDR3 is made up of 13 amino acids. The TCR was taken from a woman aged 60 to 75 with acute or convalescent COVID-19. The rearrangement uses TRBV12-3 or TRBV12-4 and TRBJ2-6; D not resolved. The sequencing input was peripheral blood. CDR3 residues: CATHSSGANVLTF. For the CDR3, the DNA is TGTGCCACCCATAGCTCTGGGGCCAACGTCCTGACTTTC.